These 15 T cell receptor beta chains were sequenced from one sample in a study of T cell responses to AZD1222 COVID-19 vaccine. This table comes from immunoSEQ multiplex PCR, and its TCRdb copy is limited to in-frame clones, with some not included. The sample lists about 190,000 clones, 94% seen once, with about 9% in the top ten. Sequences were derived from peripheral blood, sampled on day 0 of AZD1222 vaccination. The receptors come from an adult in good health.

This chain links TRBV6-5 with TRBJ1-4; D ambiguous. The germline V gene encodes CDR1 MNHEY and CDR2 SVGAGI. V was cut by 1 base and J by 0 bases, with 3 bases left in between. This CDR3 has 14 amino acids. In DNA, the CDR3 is TGTGCCAGCAGTTACTATGCAACTAATGAAAAACTGTTTTTT. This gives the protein CASSYYATNEKLFF.

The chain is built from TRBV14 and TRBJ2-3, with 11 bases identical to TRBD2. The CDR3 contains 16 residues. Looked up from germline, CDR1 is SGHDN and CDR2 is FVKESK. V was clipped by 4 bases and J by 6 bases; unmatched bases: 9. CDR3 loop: CASSPPGLAEKDTQYF. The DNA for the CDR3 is TGTGCCAGCAGCCCACCGGGACTAGCGGAAAAGGATACGCAGTATTTT. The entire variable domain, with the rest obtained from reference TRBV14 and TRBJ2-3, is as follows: EAGVTQFPSHSVIEKGQTVTLRCDPISGHDNLYWYRRVMGKEIKFLLHFVKESKQDESGMPNNRFLAERTGGTYSTLKVQPAELEDSGVYFCASSPPGLAEKDTQYFGPGTRLTVL.

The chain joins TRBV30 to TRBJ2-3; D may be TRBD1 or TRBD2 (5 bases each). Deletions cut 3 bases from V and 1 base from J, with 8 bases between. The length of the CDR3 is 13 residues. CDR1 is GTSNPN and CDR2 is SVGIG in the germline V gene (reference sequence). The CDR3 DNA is TGTGCCTGGAGCGGGACGCGCACAGATACGCAGTATTTT. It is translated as CAWSGTRTDTQYF.

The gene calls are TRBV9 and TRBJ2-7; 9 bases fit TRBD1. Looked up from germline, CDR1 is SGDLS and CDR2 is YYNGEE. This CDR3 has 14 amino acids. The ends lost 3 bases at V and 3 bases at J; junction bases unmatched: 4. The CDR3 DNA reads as TGTGCCAGCAGCGCCCGGGACAGGGTCTACGAGCAGTACTTC. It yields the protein CASSARDRVYEQYF.

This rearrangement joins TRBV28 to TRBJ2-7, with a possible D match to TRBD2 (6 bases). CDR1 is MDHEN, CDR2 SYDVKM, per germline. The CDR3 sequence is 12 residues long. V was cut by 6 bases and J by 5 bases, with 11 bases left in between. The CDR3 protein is CASRGRGNEQYF. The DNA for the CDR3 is TGTGCCAGCAGGGGGCGCGGGAACGAGCAGTACTTC.

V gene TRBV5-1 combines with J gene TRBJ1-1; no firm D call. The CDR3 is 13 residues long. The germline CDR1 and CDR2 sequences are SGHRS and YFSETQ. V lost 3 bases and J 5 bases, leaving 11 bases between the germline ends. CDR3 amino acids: CASSYFGGTEAFF. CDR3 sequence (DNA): TGCGCCAGCAGCTACTTCGGAGGGACTGAAGCTTTCTTT. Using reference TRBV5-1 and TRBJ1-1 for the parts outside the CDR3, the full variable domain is KAGVTQTPRYLIKTRGQQVTLSCSPISGHRSVSWYQQTPGQGLQFLFEYFSETQRNKGNFPGRFSGRQFSNSRSEMNVSTLELGDSALYLCASSYFGGTEAFFGQGTRLTVV.

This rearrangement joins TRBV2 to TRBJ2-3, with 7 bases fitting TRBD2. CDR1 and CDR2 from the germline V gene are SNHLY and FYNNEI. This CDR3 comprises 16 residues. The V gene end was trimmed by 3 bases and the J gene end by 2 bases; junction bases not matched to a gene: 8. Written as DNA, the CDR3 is TGTGCCAGCAGTGAGGGGCAAGCGGGATACACAGATACGCAGTATTTT. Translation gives CASSEGQAGYTDTQYF.

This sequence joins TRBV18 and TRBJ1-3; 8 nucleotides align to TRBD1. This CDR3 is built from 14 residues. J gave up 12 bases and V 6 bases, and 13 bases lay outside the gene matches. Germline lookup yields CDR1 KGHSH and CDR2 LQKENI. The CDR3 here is CASSTGTGVLDIYF. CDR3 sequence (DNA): TGTGCCAGCTCGACCGGGACAGGAGTCCTGGACATATATTTT.

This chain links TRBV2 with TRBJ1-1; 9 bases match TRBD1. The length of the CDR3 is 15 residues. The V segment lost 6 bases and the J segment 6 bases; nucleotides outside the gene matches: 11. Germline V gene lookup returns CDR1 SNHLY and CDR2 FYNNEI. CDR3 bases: TGTGCCAGCAGGAGTCCCGGGACAGGGTACGCTGAAGCTTTCTTT. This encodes CASRSPGTGYAEAFF.

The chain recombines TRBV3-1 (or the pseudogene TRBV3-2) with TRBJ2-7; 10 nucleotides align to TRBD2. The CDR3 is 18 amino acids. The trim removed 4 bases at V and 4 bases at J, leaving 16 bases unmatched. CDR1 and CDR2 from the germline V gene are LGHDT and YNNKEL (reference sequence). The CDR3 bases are TGTGCCAGCAGCCTCACCAACCCAGCTAGCGGGAGAAAGTACGAGCAGTACTTC. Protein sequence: CASSLTNPASGRKYEQYF.

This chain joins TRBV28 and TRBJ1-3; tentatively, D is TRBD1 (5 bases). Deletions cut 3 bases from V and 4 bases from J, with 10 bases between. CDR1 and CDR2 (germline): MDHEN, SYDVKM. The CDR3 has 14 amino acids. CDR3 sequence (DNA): TGTGCCAGCAGTTTGGGACTGGGGGGAAACACCATATATTTT. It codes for CASSLGLGGNTIYF.

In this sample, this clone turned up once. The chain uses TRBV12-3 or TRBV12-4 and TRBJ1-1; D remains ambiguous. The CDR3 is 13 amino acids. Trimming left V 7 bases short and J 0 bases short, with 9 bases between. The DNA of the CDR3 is TGTGCCAGCACCACCTCATTGAACACTGAAGCTTTCTTT. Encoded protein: CASTTSLNTEAFF.

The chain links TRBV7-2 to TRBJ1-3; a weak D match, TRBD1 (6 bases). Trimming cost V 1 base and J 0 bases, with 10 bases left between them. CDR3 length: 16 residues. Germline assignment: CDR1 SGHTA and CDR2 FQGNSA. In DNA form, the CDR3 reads TGTGCCAGCAGCTTAGTAGGCAGGGGCTCTGGAAACACCATATATTTT. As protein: CASSLVGRGSGNTIYF.

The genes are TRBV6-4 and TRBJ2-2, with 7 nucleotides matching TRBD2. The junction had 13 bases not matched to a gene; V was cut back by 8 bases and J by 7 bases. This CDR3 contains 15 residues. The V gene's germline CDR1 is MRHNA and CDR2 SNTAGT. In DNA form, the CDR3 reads TGTGCCAGCGGGGTCCCGGGAGGAAGGGGCGGGGAGCTGTTTTTT. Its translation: CASGVPGGRGGELFF.

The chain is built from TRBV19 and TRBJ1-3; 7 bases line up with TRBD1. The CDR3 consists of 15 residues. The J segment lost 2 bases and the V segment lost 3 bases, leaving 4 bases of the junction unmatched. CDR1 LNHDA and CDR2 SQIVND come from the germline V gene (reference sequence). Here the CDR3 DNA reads TGTGCCAGTAGTATCGTGGGACAGACTGGAAACACCATATATTTT. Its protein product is CASSIVGQTGNTIYF.